The rows below give T cell receptor beta chains drawn from one sample of a study of control samples from healthy donors and cancer patients. Profiled with immunoSEQ multiplex PCR; TCRdb holds only in-frame clones, not every one. The table includes 200,000 to 250,000 clones, around 94% detected once. The material sequenced was blood. These TCRs come from a middle-aged man in good health. The CDR3 runs from the conserved cysteine through the conserved F or W. The D gene is left open where the match is weak. Clone size is stated in some rows and not others, as once, few, many or a class when expanded.

j_call: TRBJ2-2
cdr3_length: 17
v_call: TRBV24-1
d_call: -
clone_size: few
cdr3_nt: TGTGCCACCAGTGATCCTCGTGTCAGGGGTGGCACCGGGGAGCTGTTTTTT
cdr3_aa: CATSDPRVRGGTGELFF

j_call: TRBJ1-5
cdr3_length: 16
v_call: TRBV2
d_call: -
clone_size: -
cdr3_nt: TGTGCCAGCAGTCCCCTGGGGGGTCCCGACAATCAGCCCCAGCATTTT
cdr3_aa: CASSPLGGPDNQPQHF

j_call: TRBJ1-2
cdr3_length: 16
v_call: TRBV3-1/TRBV3-2
d_call: -
clone_size: -
cdr3_nt: TGTGCCAGCAGCGGAGGGCGACAGTCCGGGATTTATGGCTACACCTTC
cdr3_aa: CASSGGRQSGIYGYTF

j_call: TRBJ2-2
cdr3_length: 13
v_call: TRBV12-3/TRBV12-4
d_call: -
clone_size: few
cdr3_nt: TGTGCCAGCAGTTTGAGTTCGGCCGGGGAGCTGTTTTTT
cdr3_aa: CASSLSSAGELFF

j_call: TRBJ2-7
cdr3_length: 15
v_call: TRBV5-4
d_call: -
clone_size: -
cdr3_nt: TGTGCCAGCAGCTTAACACCCGGGACGGCCTACGAGCAGTACTTC
cdr3_aa: CASSLTPGTAYEQYF

j_call: TRBJ1-1
cdr3_length: 13
v_call: TRBV30
d_call: -
clone_size: -
cdr3_nt: TGTGCCTGGAGTGTAACGGCGAACACTGAAGCTTTCTTT
cdr3_aa: CAWSVTANTEAFF

j_call: TRBJ1-5
cdr3_length: 16
v_call: TRBV11-2
d_call: TRBD1
clone_size: -
cdr3_nt: TGTGCCAGCAGTTTAGGACAGGGGCATAGCAATCAGCCCCAGCATTTT
cdr3_aa: CASSLGQGHSNQPQHF

j_call: TRBJ2-7
cdr3_length: 13
v_call: TRBV28
d_call: -
clone_size: -
cdr3_nt: TGTGCCAGCAGTTTATACCGCCCGGGCGAGCAGTACTTC
cdr3_aa: CASSLYRPGEQYF

j_call: TRBJ2-1
cdr3_length: 15
v_call: TRBV29-1
d_call: TRBD2
clone_size: -
cdr3_nt: TGCAGCGTTCGGACTAGCGGGGGGGCGTACAATAGAAGGTTCTTC
cdr3_aa: CSVRTSGGAYNRRFF

j_call: TRBJ1-1
cdr3_length: 13
v_call: TRBV10-1
d_call: TRBD1
clone_size: -
cdr3_nt: TGCGCCAGCAGTCGGACAGGGATTGCTGAAGCTTTCTTT
cdr3_aa: CASSRTGIAEAFF

j_call: TRBJ1-1
cdr3_length: 13
v_call: TRBV10-1
d_call: -
clone_size: -
cdr3_nt: TGCGCCAGCAGTGAATTTATGAACACTGAAGCTTTCTTT
cdr3_aa: CASSEFMNTEAFF

j_call: TRBJ1-4
cdr3_length: 12
v_call: TRBV12-2
d_call: -
clone_size: -
cdr3_nt: TGTGCAAGTCGCCCACCCGTTGAAAAACTGTTTTTT
cdr3_aa: CASRPPVEKLFF